What follows is one T cell receptor (beta chain) and its context. What it recognizes is unknown. This sample was taken from a study of CD8 T cells in ankylosing spondylitis. In making TCR beta libraries, quantitative 5'-RACE with molecular barcodes was used. MiXCR, applied by TCRdb to the 5' RACE reads, yields one record per CDR3 protein. The sample contains under 450,000 distinct CDR3 sequences, approximately 22% of which appear only once. Study results and limitations: Prior work had noted some motif variants in reactive arthritis blood and synovial fluid. Disease-linked clones bore a CD8+ phenotype and were relatively rare in peripheral blood. Clones linked to disease were reported to show significant enrichment in matched ankylosing spondylitis synovial fluid.

The CDR3 has 16 amino acids. V was shortened by 3 bases and J by 5 bases, with 18 bases between the two germline ends. Germline CDR1 reads MNHEY; CDR2 reads SMNVEV (reference sequence). The sequence was collected from a male donor with ankylosing spondylitis or in good health (not recorded which). Material for sequencing was blood, either unsorted or a sorted T cell fraction (not recorded which). The V and J genes are TRBV27 and TRBJ2-3, with D perhaps matching TRBD1 or TRBD2 (6 bases each). The CDR3 coding sequence is TGTGCCAGCAGTTTCATTGTTAAGGGGGGTGGAGATACGCAGTATTTT. This encodes CASSFIVKGGGDTQYF.